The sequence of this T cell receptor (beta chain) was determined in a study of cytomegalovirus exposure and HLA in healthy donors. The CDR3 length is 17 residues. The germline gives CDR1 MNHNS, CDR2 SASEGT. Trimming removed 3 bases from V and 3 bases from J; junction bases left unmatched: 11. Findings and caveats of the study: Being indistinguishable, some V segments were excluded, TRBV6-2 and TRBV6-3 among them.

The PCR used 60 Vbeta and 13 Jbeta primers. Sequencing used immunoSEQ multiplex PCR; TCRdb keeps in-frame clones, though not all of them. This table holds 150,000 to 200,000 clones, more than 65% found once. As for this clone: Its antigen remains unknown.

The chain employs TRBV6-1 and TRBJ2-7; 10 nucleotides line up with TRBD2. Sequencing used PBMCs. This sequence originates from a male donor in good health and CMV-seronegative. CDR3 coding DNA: TGTGCCAGCAGTGATTGGTCTAGCGGGGGACCTAACTACGAGCAGTACTTC. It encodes CASSDWSSGGPNYEQYF.